This TCR beta chain was sequenced during a study of blood T cell repertoires in COVID-19. Across the whole study: T cells, B-cell-depleted T cells, or PBMCs provided the cDNA or gDNA that served as material.

Profiled with immunoSEQ multiplex PCR; TCRdb holds only in-frame clones, not every one. The data contain 55,000 to 80,000 clones, under 80% of them singletons. In germline, CDR1 is LNHDA, CDR2 SQIVND (reference sequence). This CDR3 is 17 amino acids long. J was trimmed by 0 bases and V by 7 bases; bases with no gene match: 6. The sequenced sample consisted of peripheral blood. This receptor was taken from a human donor in a cohort sampled during active COVID-19. The chain couples TRBV19 to TRBJ2-6, with 10 bases fitting TRBD1. The CDR3 here is CASTRTGGNSGANVLTF. Here the CDR3 DNA reads TGTGCCAGTACCCGGACAGGGGGGAACTCTGGGGCCAACGTCCTGACTTTC. The full variable domain, its missing parts supplied by reference TRBV19 and TRBJ2-6, is DGGITQSPKYLFRKEGQNVTLSCEQNLNHDAMYWYRQDPGQGLRLIYYSQIVNDFQKGDIAEGYSVSREKKESFPLTVTSAQKNPTAFYLCASTRTGGNSGANVLTFGAGSRLTVL.